These T cell receptor beta chains were read from a single sample in a study of T-cell memory formation after mild COVID-19. TCRdb called the 5' RACE reads again in MiXCR, with one record for every CDR3 protein. This sample has approximately 400,000 distinct CDR3 sequences; approximately 24% occur once, and the top ten carry about 10%. Sequencing used PBMCs or a T cell subset sorted from them (not recorded which). The origin of the receptors is an adult woman who had mild COVID-19 (a few samples of this study predate the infection). Cell type and time point are not known. The CDR3 runs from the conserved cysteine through the conserved F or W. The D gene is left open where the match is weak. For some rows the clone size is stated as once, few or many, or as a class when expanded; others skip it.

CASKDRRNTGELFF,TGTGCCAGTAAGGACAGGAGGAACACCGGGGAGCTGTTTTTT,TRBV6-5,TRBD1,few,TRBJ2-2
CASSLTDADEQYF,TGTGCCAGCAGCCTAACCGATGCAGACGAGCAGTACTTC,TRBV7-9,.,.,TRBJ2-7
CATSDFSSPYEQYF,TGTGCCACCAGTGATTTTTCTAGCCCCTACGAGCAGTACTTC,TRBV24-1,.,few,TRBJ2-7
CASSLSVVNTGELFF,TGTGCCAGCAGCTTATCAGTCGTGAACACCGGGGAGCTGTTTTTT,TRBV7-3,.,few,TRBJ2-2
CASYEQGTGFDGEKLFF,TGTGCCAGTTACGAGCAAGGGACAGGGTTTGACGGTGAAAAACTGTTTTTT,TRBV7-9,TRBD1,few,TRBJ1-4
CASSRAGTGTSTDTQYF,TGCGCCAGCAGCCGCGCTGGGACAGGGACCTCCACAGATACGCAGTATTTT,TRBV4-1,TRBD1,few,TRBJ2-3
CASSLGPGDSAFF,TGCGCCAGCAGCTTGGGTCCGGGCGACTCGGCTTTCTTT,TRBV5-1,.,few,TRBJ1-1
CASSGPGQGPRTDTQYF,TGTGCCAGCAGTGGCCCGGGACAGGGTCCTCGAACAGATACGCAGTATTTT,TRBV12-3/TRBV12-4,TRBD1,few,TRBJ2-3
CASTVLAGVYEQYF,TGTGCCAGCACTGTACTAGCGGGAGTCTACGAGCAGTACTTC,TRBV6-4,TRBD2,.,TRBJ2-7
CASSLRKSGTSYEQYF,TGTGCCAGCAGCCTAAGAAAATCCGGGACTAGCTACGAGCAGTACTTC,TRBV6-5,TRBD2,few,TRBJ2-7
CASSSLAGATYNEQFF,TGTGCCAGCAGCTCCTTAGCGGGAGCCACCTACAATGAGCAGTTCTTC,TRBV7-3,TRBD2,.,TRBJ2-1
CASSSSGLAVFGDEQFF,TGTGCCAGCAGCTCATCCGGACTAGCTGTCTTTGGTGATGAGCAGTTCTTC,TRBV11-3,TRBD2,.,TRBJ2-1
CASGPAWLAGVSTDTQYF,TGTGCCAGCGGTCCGGCTTGGCTAGCGGGAGTTTCTACAGATACGCAGTATTTT,TRBV2,TRBD2,few,TRBJ2-3
CATGQGFTGEQYF,TGTGCCACCGGACAGGGGTTTACGGGCGAGCAGTACTTC,TRBV18,TRBD1,.,TRBJ2-7
CASARESQPQHF,TGTGCCAGCGCACGGGAATCTCAGCCCCAGCATTTT,TRBV6-2/TRBV6-3,.,.,TRBJ1-5
CASSLEGQVNTEAFF,TGCGCCAGCAGCTTGGAAGGGCAGGTGAACACTGAAGCTTTCTTT,TRBV5-1,.,few,TRBJ1-1
CASSKGLGGDEQFF,TGTGCCAGCAGTAAGGGACTAGGTGGGGATGAGCAGTTCTTC,TRBV6-2/TRBV6-3,TRBD2,many,TRBJ2-1
CSVTSGVNEQFF,TGCAGCGTAACTAGCGGTGTAAATGAGCAGTTCTTC,TRBV29-1,TRBD2,.,TRBJ2-1
CASSGWTSGGVETQYF,TGTGCCAGCAGCGGATGGACTAGCGGGGGGGTGGAGACCCAGTACTTC,TRBV9,TRBD2,.,TRBJ2-5
CSARVDRGAYEQYF,TGCAGTGCTAGAGTGGACAGGGGAGCCTACGAGCAGTACTTC,TRBV20-1,TRBD1,few,TRBJ2-7
CASSVGEREKLYF,TGTGCCAGCAGCGTAGGGGAACGTGAAAAACTGTATTTT,TRBV9,.,.,TRBJ1-4
CASSLETPGWARGMKTQYF,TGTGCCAGCAGCTTAGAGACGCCCGGATGGGCCAGGGGGATGAAGACCCAGTACTTC,TRBV7-9,TRBD1,.,TRBJ2-5
CASSLDHSGNTIYF,TGTGCCAGCAGCTTAGATCACTCTGGAAACACCATATATTTT,TRBV7-3,.,many,TRBJ1-3
CSARVQNTEAFF,TGCAGTGCTAGAGTTCAGAACACTGAAGCTTTCTTT,TRBV20-1,.,.,TRBJ1-1
CASSRSRGNEQFF,TGTGCTAGCAGCCGCTCCCGAGGAAATGAGCAGTTCTTC,TRBV7-7,.,few,TRBJ2-1
CAWTEGNQPQHF,TGTGCCTGGACAGAGGGCAATCAGCCCCAGCATTTT,TRBV30,.,.,TRBJ1-5
CAWSVGGGRSPLHF,TGTGCCTGGAGTGTAGGAGGGGGGAGATCACCCCTCCACTTT,TRBV30,.,few,TRBJ1-6
CSVVRNNEQFF,TGCAGCGTTGTCAGGAACAATGAGCAGTTCTTC,TRBV29-1,.,.,TRBJ2-1
CASSLVGQGNEKLFF,TGCGCCAGCAGCTTGGTGGGACAGGGAAATGAAAAACTGTTTTTT,TRBV5-1,TRBD1,.,TRBJ1-4
CSVVHMTDTQYF,TGCAGCGTTGTACATATGACAGATACGCAGTATTTT,TRBV29-1,.,.,TRBJ2-3
CASSYRSGGLSSYNEQFF,TGTGCCAGCAGTTACCGGAGCGGGGGCCTCAGCTCCTACAATGAGCAGTTCTTC,TRBV6-5,TRBD2,few,TRBJ2-1
CASSSRPDTMGYTF,TGTGCCAGCAGTTCCCGACCGGATACCATGGGCTACACCTTC,TRBV27,.,.,TRBJ1-2
CASSPVAGREYEQYF,TGTGCCAGCTCACCCGTCGCGGGGCGGGAATACGAGCAGTACTTC,TRBV18,.,.,TRBJ2-7
CASGLTVANEQFF,TGTGCTAGTGGCTTGACAGTAGCAAATGAGCAGTTCTTC,TRBV12-5,.,.,TRBJ2-1
CASQGRPEELFF,TGTGCCAGCCAGGGCAGACCCGAGGAGCTGTTTTTT,TRBV5-4,.,few,TRBJ2-2
CASTPLEGQGSDTQYF,TGTGCCAGCACCCCTCTCGAGGGACAGGGGTCAGATACGCAGTATTTT,TRBV12-3/TRBV12-4,TRBD1,.,TRBJ2-3
CASSLWGDRSGGSPRDTQYF,TGTGCCAGCAGCTTATGGGGGGACAGGAGCGGGGGGTCCCCACGAGATACGCAGTATTTT,TRBV7-6,.,.,TRBJ2-3
CASGSGNTGELFF,TGTGCTAGTGGCTCGGGGAACACCGGGGAGCTGTTTTTT,TRBV12-5,.,many,TRBJ2-2
CASSRAGTLNTEAFF,TGTGCCAGCAGCCGGGCCGGCACGTTGAACACTGAAGCTTTCTTT,TRBV7-2,.,.,TRBJ1-1
CASSLKDRTVSGANVLTF,TGCGCCAGCAGCTTGAAGGACAGGACAGTTTCGGGGGCCAACGTCCTGACTTTC,TRBV5-1,TRBD1,.,TRBJ2-6
CASSWGTVDSYEQYF,TGCGCCAGCAGCTGGGGGACAGTTGACTCCTACGAGCAGTACTTC,TRBV5-1,TRBD1,.,TRBJ2-7
CASSQTGTVTDTQYF,TGCGCCAGCAGCCAAACAGGGACAGTCACAGATACGCAGTATTTT,TRBV4-3,TRBD1,.,TRBJ2-3
CATSRVPYRVPGELFF,TGTGCCACCAGCAGAGTTCCATACAGGGTCCCCGGGGAGCTGTTTTTT,TRBV15,.,few,TRBJ2-2